Listed below are T cell receptor beta chains from one sample, sequenced in a study of neurological immune-mediated disorders. From the 5' RACE reads, TCRdb called clonotypes with MiXCR, one entry per CDR3 protein. The sample comprises 85,000 to 90,000 distinct CDR3 sequences, approximately 4% of which are singletons, and about 2.9% rests with the top ten. The material sequenced was PBMCs. The receptor source for this set is a woman aged 45-65 years with multiple sclerosis. Each CDR3 is given with its conserved first and last residue. The D gene is left open where the match is weak. Only part of the rows carry a size: once, few, many, or a class if the clone is expanded.

clone_size j_call v_call d_call cdr3_nt cdr3_aa
many TRBJ1-1 TRBV5-5 NA TGTGCCAGCAGGGTGGTCGCCGGGACGAACACTGAAGCTTTCTTT CASRVVAGTNTEAFF
many TRBJ2-1 TRBV6-5 NA TGTGCCAGCGCTCTTGCAGGGTATGAGTACAATGAGCAGTTCTTC CASALAGYEYNEQFF
many TRBJ2-2 TRBV5-6 TRBD2 TGTGCCAGCAGCCTGGGACTAGCGGGGGCCCGGGAGCTGTTTTTT CASSLGLAGARELFF
many TRBJ2-7 TRBV20-1 NA TGCAGTTGTACCAGGGGATTTTCACACGAGCAGTACTTC CSCTRGFSHEQYF
many TRBJ2-2 TRBV5-1 TRBD2 TGCGCCAGCAGCGGCGGGGGTTGGTCCAACACCGGGGAGCTGTTTTTT CASSGGGWSNTGELFF
many TRBJ2-7 TRBV9 NA TGTGCCAGCAGCGTAGGAGGGGGGGCCTACCACGAGCAGTACTTC CASSVGGGAYHEQYF
many TRBJ1-4 TRBV20-1 NA TGCAGTGCTTCGGGGGGGGCAAATGAAAAACTGTTTTTT CSASGGANEKLFF
many TRBJ1-2 TRBV6-2/TRBV6-3 NA TGTGCCAGCAAAACAGGGAGAAACTATGGCTACACCTTC CASKTGRNYGYTF
few TRBJ2-1 TRBV11-3 TRBD1 TGTGCCAGCAGCTCGGGACAGGGGGCGTCAAATGAGCAGTTCTTC CASSSGQGASNEQFF
few TRBJ1-6 TRBV20-1 NA TGCAGTGGGGTCCAGGGGCCATACTCAACCCTCAACTTT CSGVQGPYSTLNF
few TRBJ2-7 TRBV20-1 NA TGCAGTGCTAGAGGGCGGACGGTGGGCGAGCAGTACTTC CSARGRTVGEQYF
many TRBJ1-4 TRBV6-6 NA TGTGCCAGCAGTTACGAGGCAGGGGTAGTGGAAAAACTGTTTTTT CASSYEAGVVEKLFF
many TRBJ2-5 TRBV12-3/TRBV12-4 NA TGTGCCAGCAGTTCGACTGGAGGAGAGACCCAGTACTTC CASSSTGGETQYF
many TRBJ2-5 TRBV5-1 TRBD2 TGCGCCAGCAGCTTGGTGCTAGCGGGGGAAGAGACCCAGTACTTC CASSLVLAGEETQYF
many TRBJ2-5 TRBV12-3/TRBV12-4 TRBD2 TGTGCCAGCACCCCTGCTAGCGGAGAGACCCAGTACTTC CASTPASGETQYF
many TRBJ2-5 TRBV7-9 NA TGTGCCAGCACCAAAAGCCGGCAGTTACAAGAGACCCAGTACTTC CASTKSRQLQETQYF
NA TRBJ1-5 TRBV18 NA TGTGCCAGCTCACCAGCTTCCACTAGCAATCAGCCCCAGCATTTT CASSPASTSNQPQHF
many TRBJ2-5 TRBV5-1 TRBD1 TGCGCCAGCAGCGCACCACAGGGGATGGGTGAGACCCAGTACTTC CASSAPQGMGETQYF
many TRBJ1-6 TRBV4-3 NA TGCGCCAGCAGCCTTCACCACCTCACAGGGTCACCCCTCCACTTT CASSLHHLTGSPLHF
NA TRBJ2-2 TRBV11-2 NA TGTGCCAGCAGCTTAGGGGGCATTGGCACCGGGGAGCTGTTTTTT CASSLGGIGTGELFF
many TRBJ2-3 TRBV7-9 TRBD1 TGTGCCAGCAGCATCACAGGGGGCACAGATACGCAGTATTTT CASSITGGTDTQYF